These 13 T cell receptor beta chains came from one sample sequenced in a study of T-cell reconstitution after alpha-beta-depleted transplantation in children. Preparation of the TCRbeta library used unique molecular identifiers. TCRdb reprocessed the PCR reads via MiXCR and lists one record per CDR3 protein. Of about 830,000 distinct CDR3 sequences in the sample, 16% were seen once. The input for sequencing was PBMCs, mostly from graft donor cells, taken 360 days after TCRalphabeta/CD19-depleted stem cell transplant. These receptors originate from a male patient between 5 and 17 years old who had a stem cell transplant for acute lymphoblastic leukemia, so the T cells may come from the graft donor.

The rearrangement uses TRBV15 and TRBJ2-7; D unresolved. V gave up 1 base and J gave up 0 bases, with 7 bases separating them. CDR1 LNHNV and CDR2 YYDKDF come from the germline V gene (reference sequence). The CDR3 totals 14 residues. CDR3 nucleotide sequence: TGTGCCACCAGCAGAGTTGGCTACTCCTACGAGCAGTACTTC. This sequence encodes CATSRVGYSYEQYF.

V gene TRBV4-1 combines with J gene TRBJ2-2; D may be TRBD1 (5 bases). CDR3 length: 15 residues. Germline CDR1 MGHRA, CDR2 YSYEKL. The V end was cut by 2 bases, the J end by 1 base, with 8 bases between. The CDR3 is CASSQFTGNTGELFF. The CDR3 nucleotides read TGCGCCAGCAGCCAATTCACAGGGAACACCGGGGAGCTGTTTTTT.

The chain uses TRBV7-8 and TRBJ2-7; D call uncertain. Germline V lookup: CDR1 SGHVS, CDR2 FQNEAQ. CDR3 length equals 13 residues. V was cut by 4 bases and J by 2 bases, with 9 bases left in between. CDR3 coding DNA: TGTGCCAGCAGCTCCCTAACCCCCTACGAGCAGTACTTC. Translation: CASSSLTPYEQYF.

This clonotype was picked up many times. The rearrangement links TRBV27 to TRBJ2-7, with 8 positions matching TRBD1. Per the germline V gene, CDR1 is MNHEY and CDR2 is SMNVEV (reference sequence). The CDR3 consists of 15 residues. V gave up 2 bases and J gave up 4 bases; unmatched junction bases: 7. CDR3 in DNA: TGTGCCAGCAGTTTAGGGACAGGTTGGTTTTACGAGCAGTACTTC. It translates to CASSLGTGWFYEQYF.

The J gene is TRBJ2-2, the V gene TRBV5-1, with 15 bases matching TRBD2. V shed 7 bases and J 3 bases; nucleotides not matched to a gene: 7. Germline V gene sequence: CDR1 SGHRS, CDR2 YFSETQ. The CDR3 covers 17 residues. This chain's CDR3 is CASRPGLAGGDTGELFF. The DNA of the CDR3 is TGCGCCAGCCGCCCTGGACTAGCGGGAGGGGACACCGGGGAGCTGTTTTTT. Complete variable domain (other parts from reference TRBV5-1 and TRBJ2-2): KAGVTQTPRYLIKTRGQQVTLSCSPISGHRSVSWYQQTPGQGLQFLFEYFSETQRNKGNFPGRFSGRQFSNSRSEMNVSTLELGDSALYLCASRPGLAGGDTGELFFGEGSRLTVL.

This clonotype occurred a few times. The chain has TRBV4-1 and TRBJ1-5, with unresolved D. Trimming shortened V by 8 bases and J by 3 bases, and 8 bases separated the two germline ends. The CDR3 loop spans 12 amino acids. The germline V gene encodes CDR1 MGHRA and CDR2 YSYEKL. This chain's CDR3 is CASGHFNQPQHF. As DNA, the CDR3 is TGCGCCAGCGGTCACTTCAATCAGCCCCAGCATTTT.

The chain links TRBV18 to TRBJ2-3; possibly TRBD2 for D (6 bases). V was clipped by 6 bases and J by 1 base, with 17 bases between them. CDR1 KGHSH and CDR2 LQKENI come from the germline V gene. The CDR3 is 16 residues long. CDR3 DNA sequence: TGTGCCAGCTCCCTCATCCGGACTACCGGCACAGATACGCAGTATTTT. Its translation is CASSLIRTTGTDTQYF. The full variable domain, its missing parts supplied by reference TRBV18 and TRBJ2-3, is NAGVMQNPRHLVRRRGQEARLRCSPMKGHSHVYWYRQLPEEGLKFMVYLQKENIIDESGMPKERFSAEFPKEGPSILRIQQVVRGDSAAYFCASSLIRTTGTDTQYFGPGTRLTVL.

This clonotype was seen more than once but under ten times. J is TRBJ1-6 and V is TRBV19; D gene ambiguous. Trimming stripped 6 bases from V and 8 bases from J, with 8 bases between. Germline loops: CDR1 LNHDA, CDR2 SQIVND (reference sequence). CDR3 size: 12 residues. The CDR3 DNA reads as TGTGCCAGTAGCTGGGAGTATTCACCCCTCCACTTT. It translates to CASSWEYSPLHF.

The CDR3 region has the DNA TGTGCCAGCAGGGCTTATAGCAATCAGCCCCAGCATTTT. It translates to CASRAYSNQPQHF. The chain recombines TRBV27 with TRBJ1-5; D not certain. This CDR3 spans 13 amino acids. V was pared by 6 bases and J by 0 bases, with 6 bases between. The V gene's germline CDR1 is MNHEY and CDR2 SMNVEV (reference sequence).

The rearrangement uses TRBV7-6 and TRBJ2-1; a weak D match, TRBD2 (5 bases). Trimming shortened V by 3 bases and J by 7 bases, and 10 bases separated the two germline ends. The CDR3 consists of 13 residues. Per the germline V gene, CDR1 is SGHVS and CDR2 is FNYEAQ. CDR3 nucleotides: TGTGCCAGCAGCTTGATCGGGAAGAATGAGCAGTTCTTC. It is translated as CASSLIGKNEQFF. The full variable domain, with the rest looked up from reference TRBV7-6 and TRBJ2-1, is GAGVSQSPRYKVTKRGQDVALRCDPISGHVSLYWYRQALGQGPEFLTYFNYEAQQDKSGLPNDRFSAERPEGSISTLTIQRTEQRDSAMYRCASSLIGKNEQFFGPGTRLTVL.

The CDR3 spells CASSYSRTTNEKLFF. CDR3 nucleotides: TGTGCCAGCAGTTACTCGAGGACAACTAATGAAAAACTGTTTTTT. The V gene is TRBV6-5, the J gene TRBJ1-4; no definite D call. Germline V gives CDR1 MNHEY, CDR2 SVGAGI. This CDR3 comprises 15 residues. Trimming took off 0 bases at V and 0 bases at J, with 5 bases between the two ends.

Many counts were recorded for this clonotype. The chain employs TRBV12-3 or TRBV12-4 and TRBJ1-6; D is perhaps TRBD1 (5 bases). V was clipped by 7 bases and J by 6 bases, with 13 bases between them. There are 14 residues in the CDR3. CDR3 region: CASTRRQSNSPLHF. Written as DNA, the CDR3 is TGTGCCAGCACCCGGAGACAGAGTAATTCACCCCTCCACTTT.

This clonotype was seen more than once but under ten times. Here the CDR3 reads CSAERGNPYEQYF. DNA of the CDR3: TGCAGTGCAGAGAGGGGCAACCCCTACGAGCAGTACTTC. The chain uses TRBV20-1 and TRBJ2-7, with D perhaps being TRBD1 or TRBD2 (5 bases each). The V end was cut by 6 bases, the J end by 2 bases, with 14 bases between. The CDR3 is 13 residues long. Germline V gene lookup returns CDR1 DFQATT and CDR2 SNEGSKA (reference sequence).